These 18 T cell receptor beta chains originate from one sample sequenced in a study of T cell responses to AZD1222 COVID-19 vaccine. Measured with immunoSEQ multiplex PCR; TCRdb has only the in-frame clones, and not every one. The sample lists about 120,000 clones; 88% were seen once. Sequenced here: peripheral blood, sampled on day 0 of MenACWY control vaccination. These receptors were obtained from an adult in good health.

The chain has TRBV11-1 and TRBJ2-1; no definite D call. The germline V and J ends were trimmed by 0 bases and 7 bases, with 13 bases remaining between them. Germline V CDR1 and CDR2: SGHAT, FQDESV (reference sequence). This CDR3 region has 15 residues. CDR3 in amino acids: CASSLAAGRWNEQFF. The CDR3 nucleotides read TGTGCCAGCAGCTTAGCGGCCGGCCGTTGGAATGAGCAGTTCTTC.

This clone was counted between two and nine times. This rearrangement joins TRBV11-2 to TRBJ1-2, with D perhaps TRBD1 (6 bases). The V end lost 7 bases, the J end lost 12 bases, and 9 bases lay between the germline ends. CDR1 is SGHAT, CDR2 FQNNGV, per germline. The CDR3 is 9 residues long. The CDR3 sequence: CASTDRNTF. As DNA, the CDR3 is TGTGCCAGCACCGACAGGAACACCTTC. Complete variable domain (other parts from reference TRBV11-2 and TRBJ1-2): EAGVAQSPRYKIIEKRQSVAFWCNPISGHATLYWYQQILGQGPKLLIQFQNNGVVDDSQLPKDRFSAERLKGVDSTLKIQPAKLEDSAVYLCASTDRNTFGSGTRLTVV.

The V gene is TRBV18, the J gene TRBJ2-2; no definite D call. The V end lost 2 bases, the J end lost 0 bases, and 7 bases lay between the germline ends. The germline gives CDR1 KGHSH, CDR2 LQKENI. This CDR3 has 15 amino acids. CDR3 sequence: CASSPEITNTGELFF. Written as DNA, the CDR3 is TGTGCCAGCTCACCAGAGATAACGAACACCGGGGAGCTGTTTTTT.

The V gene is TRBV3-1 (or the pseudogene TRBV3-2), the J gene TRBJ2-7, with a tentative D call TRBD2 (6 bases). The CDR3 covers 16 residues. Trimming left V 6 bases short and J 2 bases short, with 20 bases between. Germline V gene sequence: CDR1 LGHDT, CDR2 YNNKEL (reference sequence). The CDR3 DNA sequence: TGTGCCAGCAGTTATCTACAGACGGGGGACGCCTACGAGCAGTACTTC. Its protein product is CASSYLQTGDAYEQYF.

This rearrangement joins TRBV27 to TRBJ2-7; TRBD1 is a possible D gene (6 bases). The CDR3 loop spans 14 amino acids. Trimming shortened V by 6 bases and J by 4 bases, and 16 bases separated the two germline ends. Germline V lookup: CDR1 MNHEY, CDR2 SMNVEV (reference sequence). CDR3 in DNA: TGTGCCAGCAGCTACAGGGAGAGGTCTTACGAGCAGTACTTC. Encoded protein: CASSYRERSYEQYF.

This clone showed up just once. The gene calls are TRBV28 and TRBJ2-7; D unresolved. The CDR3 consists of 16 residues. CDR1 is MDHEN, CDR2 SYDVKM, per germline. Trimming cost V 5 bases and J 0 bases, with 17 bases left between them. CDR3 nucleotides: TGTGCCAGCAGTCCCCTCCGTAGGGCTAGCTCCTACGAGCAGTACTTC. Protein product: CASSPLRRASSYEQYF.

The J gene is TRBJ2-1, the V gene TRBV24-1, with 11 bases identical to TRBD1. This CDR3 has 15 amino acids. The germline V gene encodes CDR1 KGHDR and CDR2 SFDVKD. J lost 7 bases, V lost 4 bases, and 5 bases had no gene match. In DNA, the CDR3 is TGTGCCACCAGTGACCGGGGACAGGGGGGGAATGAGCAGTTCTTC. Translated: CATSDRGQGGNEQFF.

The chain joins TRBV6-5 to TRBJ2-7; 9 bases align to TRBD1. Germline lookup yields CDR1 MNHEY and CDR2 SVGAGI. The V and J ends lost 6 bases and 3 bases, in that order; junction bases with no gene match: 9. This CDR3 has 15 amino acids. The CDR3 DNA sequence: TGTGCCAGCAGGCCCGGGACAGGGTTCAACTACGAGCAGTACTTC. It is translated as CASRPGTGFNYEQYF.

This clone came up once. This sequence joins TRBV7-2 and TRBJ2-1; 8 bases map to TRBD1. Looked up from germline, CDR1 is SGHTA and CDR2 is FQGNSA. There are 16 residues in the CDR3. Germline trimming cut 5 bases from V and 4 bases from J; bases unmatched to any gene: 10. CDR3 nucleotide sequence: TGTGCCAGCAGCCTCCCAGGACAGGGAGGTTACAATGAGCAGTTCTTC. Translating it yields CASSLPGQGGYNEQFF.

The chain joins TRBV24-1 to TRBJ2-3, with D perhaps TRBD1 or TRBD2 (7 bases each). CDR3 size: 16 residues. Looked up from germline, CDR1 is KGHDR and CDR2 is SFDVKD. Trimming left V 5 bases short and J 1 base short, with 15 bases between. In DNA form, the CDR3 reads TGTGCCACCAGTGGCAGCGGGACAGCCCGCACAGATACGCAGTATTTT. Amino acid sequence: CATSGSGTARTDTQYF.

V and J are TRBV5-4 and TRBJ2-3, with 11 bases identical to TRBD2. Germline CDR1 is SGHNT and CDR2 is YYREEE (reference sequence). This CDR3 is built from 19 residues. V dropped 4 bases and J dropped 0; count of bases not matched to a gene: 13. Here the CDR3 reads CASSRRAVAGGLSTDTQYF. The CDR3 DNA sequence: TGTGCCAGCAGCCGCCGGGCAGTAGCGGGAGGGCTTAGCACAGATACGCAGTATTTT.

This chain uses TRBV2 with TRBJ1-2; 12 bases fit TRBD1. In germline, CDR1 is SNHLY, CDR2 FYNNEI. The CDR3 is 14 residues long. V shed 6 bases, J shed 8 bases, and the junction held 7 bases outside the gene matches. DNA for the CDR3: TGTGCCAGCAGGCTCCGGGACAGGGGGCTGGGCTACACCTTC. It encodes CASRLRDRGLGYTF. Drawing the rest from reference TRBV2 and TRBJ1-2, the complete variable domain is EPEVTQTPSHQVTQMGQEVILRCVPISNHLYFYWYRQILGQKVEFLVSFYNNEISEKSEIFDDQFSVERPDGSNFTLKIRSTKLEDSAMYFCASRLRDRGLGYTFGSGTRLTVV.

The chain combines TRBV29-1 with TRBJ1-2; 7 nucleotides line up with TRBD1. Trimming took 4 bases from V and 5 from J; bases not matched to a gene: 7. This CDR3 spans 13 amino acids. CDR1 and CDR2 from the germline V gene are SQVTM and ANQGSEA. The CDR3 nucleotides read TGCAGCGTTGGGGACGGGACAGTATATGGCTACACCTTC. It encodes CSVGDGTVYGYTF.

This chain uses TRBV5-5 with TRBJ1-3, with 8 bases aligning to TRBD1. Germline CDR1 reads SGHKS; CDR2 reads YYEKEE (reference sequence). This CDR3 has 14 residues. V trimming: 5 bases; J trimming: 5 bases; junction bases outside the gene matches: 6. DNA of the CDR3: TGTGCCAGCAGTTTCGGACAGGGCAGAAACACCATATATTTT. Its protein product is CASSFGQGRNTIYF.

This sequence joins TRBV15 and TRBJ2-1; 7 bases match TRBD2. V dropped 0 bases and J dropped 8; count of bases not matched to a gene: 10. The CDR3 is 16 residues long. Germline V gene lookup returns CDR1 LNHNV and CDR2 YYDKDF (reference sequence). CDR3 nucleotides: TGTGCCACCAGCAGAGATGACGAGGGAGGGATGGATGAGCAGTTCTTC. This codes for CATSRDDEGGMDEQFF.

This chain connects TRBV28 to TRBJ1-5; the D is unclear. The germline V gene has CDR1 MDHEN and CDR2 SYDVKM. The CDR3 has 13 amino acids. Trimming stripped 5 bases from V and 0 bases from J, with 5 bases between. The CDR3 DNA is TGTGCCAGCAGTGAGGGTAGCAATCAGCCCCAGCATTTT. This translates into CASSEGSNQPQHF.

The gene calls are TRBV9 and TRBJ1-2; D unresolved. The CDR3 contains 13 residues. The germline gives CDR1 SGDLS, CDR2 YYNGEE. V lost 4 bases and J lost 7, with 14 bases in between. The CDR3 DNA is TGTGCCAGCAGCCCCCTCTCGAGGGTTGGCTACACCTTC. This translates into CASSPLSRVGYTF.

This clone was observed a handful of times. The chain couples TRBV14 to TRBJ2-7; D remains ambiguous. Trimming removed 0 bases at V and 0 bases at J, with 9 bases between. The CDR3 spans 15 residues. Per the germline V gene, CDR1 is SGHDN and CDR2 is FVKESK. CDR3 bases: TGTGCCAGCAGCCAAGATCTCGGGTCCTCCTACGAGCAGTACTTC. Its protein product is CASSQDLGSSYEQYF.